A single sample gave rise to the 2 T cell receptor beta chains below, sequenced in a study of cytomegalovirus exposure and HLA in healthy donors. Primers included in the PCR were 60 Vbeta and 13 Jbeta primers. Generated by immunoSEQ multiplex PCR, the TCRdb table keeps only in-frame clones and is missing some. The repertoire consists of 65,000 to 95,000 clones, with roughly 85% occurring once and the leading ten covering roughly 2.5%. Sequenced sample: PBMCs. The receptors were gathered from a man aged 25-40 years in good health and CMV-seronegative.

This clone was seen only a few times. The chain has TRBV4-1 and TRBJ2-1; 9 bases fit TRBD2. J lost 3 bases, V lost 4 bases, and 7 bases had no gene match. This CDR3 contains 16 residues. From germline, CDR1 is MGHRA and CDR2 YSYEKL. The CDR3 DNA reads as TGCGCCAGCAGCCTGGCCGGGACTAGCATCTACAATGAGCAGTTCTTC. This sequence encodes CASSLAGTSIYNEQFF.

This clone occurred a few times. V gene TRBV7-2 combines with J gene TRBJ2-7; 10 nucleotides line up with TRBD1. CDR1 SGHTA and CDR2 FQGNSA come from the germline V gene. Trimming at V came to 5 bases and at J to 3 bases, leaving 4 bases not matched to a gene. The CDR3 is 14 amino acids. For the CDR3, the DNA is TGTGCCAGCAGCATCGGGACAGGGGTCTACGAGCAGTACTTC. Amino acid sequence: CASSIGTGVYEQYF.